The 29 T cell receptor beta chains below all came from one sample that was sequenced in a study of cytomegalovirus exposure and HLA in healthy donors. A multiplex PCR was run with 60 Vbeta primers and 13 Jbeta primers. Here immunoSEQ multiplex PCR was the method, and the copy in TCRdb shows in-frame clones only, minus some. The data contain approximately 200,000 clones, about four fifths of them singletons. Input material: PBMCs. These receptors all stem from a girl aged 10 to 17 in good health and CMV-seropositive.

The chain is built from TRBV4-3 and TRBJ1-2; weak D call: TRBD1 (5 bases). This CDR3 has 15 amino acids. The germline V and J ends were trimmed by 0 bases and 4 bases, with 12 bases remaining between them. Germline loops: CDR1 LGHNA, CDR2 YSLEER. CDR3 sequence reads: CASSQDAQGSYGYTF. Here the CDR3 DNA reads TGCGCCAGCAGCCAAGATGCCCAGGGTAGCTATGGCTACACCTTC.

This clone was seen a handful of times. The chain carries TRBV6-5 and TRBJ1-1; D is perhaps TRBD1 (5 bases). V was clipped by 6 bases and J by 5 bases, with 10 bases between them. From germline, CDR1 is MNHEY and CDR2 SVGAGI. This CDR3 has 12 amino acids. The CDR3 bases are TGTGCCAGCAGCCAGGGTCTAACTGAAGCTTTCTTT. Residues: CASSQGLTEAFF.

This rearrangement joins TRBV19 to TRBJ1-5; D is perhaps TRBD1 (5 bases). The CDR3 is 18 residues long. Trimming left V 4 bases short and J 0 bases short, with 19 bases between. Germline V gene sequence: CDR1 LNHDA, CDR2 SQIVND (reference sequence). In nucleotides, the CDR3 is TGTGCCAGTAGTACCACCTGGACACCGGATTATAGCAATCAGCCCCAGCATTTT. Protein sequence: CASSTTWTPDYSNQPQHF.

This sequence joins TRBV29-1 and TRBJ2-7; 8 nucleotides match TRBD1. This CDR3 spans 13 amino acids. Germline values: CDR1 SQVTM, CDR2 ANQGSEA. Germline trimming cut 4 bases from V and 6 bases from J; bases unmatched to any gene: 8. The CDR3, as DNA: TGCAGCGTTGGTGGTACAGGGGGTGGCGAGCAGTACTTC. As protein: CSVGGTGGGEQYF.

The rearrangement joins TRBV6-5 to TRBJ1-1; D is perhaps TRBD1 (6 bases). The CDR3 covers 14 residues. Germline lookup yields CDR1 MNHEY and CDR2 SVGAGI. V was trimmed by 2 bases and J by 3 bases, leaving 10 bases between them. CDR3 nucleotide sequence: TGTGCCAGCAGTTACGGGACACTAGACACTGAAGCTTTCTTT. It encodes CASSYGTLDTEAFF.

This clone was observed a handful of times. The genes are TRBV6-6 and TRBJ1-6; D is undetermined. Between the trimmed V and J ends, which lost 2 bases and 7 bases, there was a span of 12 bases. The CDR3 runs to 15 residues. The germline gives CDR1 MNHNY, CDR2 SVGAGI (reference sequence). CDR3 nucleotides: TGTGCCAGCAGTTACGTCGGAGGGAGGAATTCACCCCTCCACTTT. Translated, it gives CASSYVGGRNSPLHF.

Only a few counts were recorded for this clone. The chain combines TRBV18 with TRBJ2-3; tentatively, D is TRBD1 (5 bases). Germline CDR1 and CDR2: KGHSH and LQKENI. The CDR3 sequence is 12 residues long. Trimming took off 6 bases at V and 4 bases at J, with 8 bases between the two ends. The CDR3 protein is CASSQGADTQYF. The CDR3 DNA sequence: TGTGCCAGCTCGCAGGGCGCAGATACGCAGTATTTT.

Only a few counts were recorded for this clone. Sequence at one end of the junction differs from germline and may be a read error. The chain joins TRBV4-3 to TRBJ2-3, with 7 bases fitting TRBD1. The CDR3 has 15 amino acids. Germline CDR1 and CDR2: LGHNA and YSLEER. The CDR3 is CASSQQQGRTDTQYF. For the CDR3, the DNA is TGCGCCAGCAGCCAGCAACAGGGGCGCACGGATACGCAGTATTTT.

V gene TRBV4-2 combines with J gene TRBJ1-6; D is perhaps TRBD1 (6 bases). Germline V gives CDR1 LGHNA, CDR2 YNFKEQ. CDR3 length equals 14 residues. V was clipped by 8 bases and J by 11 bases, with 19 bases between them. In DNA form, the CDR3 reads TGTGCCAGCGCTACCGGGACACCTTTGGCACCCCTCCACTTT. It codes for CASATGTPLAPLHF.

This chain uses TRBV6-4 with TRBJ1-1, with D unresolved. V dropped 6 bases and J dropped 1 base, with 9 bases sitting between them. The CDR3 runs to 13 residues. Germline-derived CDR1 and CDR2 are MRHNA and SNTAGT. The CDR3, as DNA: TGTGCCAGCAGCTCCGGGAGGAACACTGAAGCTTTCTTT. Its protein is CASSSGRNTEAFF.

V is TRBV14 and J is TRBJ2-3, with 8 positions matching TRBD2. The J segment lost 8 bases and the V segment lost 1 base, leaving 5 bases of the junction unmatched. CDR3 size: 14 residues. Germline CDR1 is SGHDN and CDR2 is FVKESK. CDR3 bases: TGTGCCAGCAGCCAAGCGGGGGGGGCTAGTACGCAGTATTTT. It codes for CASSQAGGASTQYF. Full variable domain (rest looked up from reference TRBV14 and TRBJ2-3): EAGVTQFPSHSVIEKGQTVTLRCDPISGHDNLYWYRRVMGKEIKFLLHFVKESKQDESGMPNNRFLAERTGGTYSTLKVQPAELEDSGVYFCASSQAGGASTQYFGPGTRLTVL.

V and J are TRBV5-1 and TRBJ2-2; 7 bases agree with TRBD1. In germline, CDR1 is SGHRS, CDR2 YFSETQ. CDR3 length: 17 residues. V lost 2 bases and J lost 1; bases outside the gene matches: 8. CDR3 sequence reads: CASSFTPGQLNTGELFF. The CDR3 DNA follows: TGCGCCAGCAGCTTTACTCCGGGACAGTTGAACACCGGGGAGCTGTTTTTT.

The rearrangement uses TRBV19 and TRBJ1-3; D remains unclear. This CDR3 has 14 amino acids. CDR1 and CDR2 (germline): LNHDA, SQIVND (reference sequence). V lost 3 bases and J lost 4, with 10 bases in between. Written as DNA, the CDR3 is TGTGCCAGTAGTATTAGTAGCGGAGGAAACACCATATATTTT. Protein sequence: CASSISSGGNTIYF.

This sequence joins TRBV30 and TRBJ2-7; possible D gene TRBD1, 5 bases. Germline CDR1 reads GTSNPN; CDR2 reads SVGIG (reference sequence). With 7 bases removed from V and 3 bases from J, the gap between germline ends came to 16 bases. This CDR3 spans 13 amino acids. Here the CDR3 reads CASFRQSHYEQYF. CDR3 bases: TGTGCCTCCTTTAGACAGAGCCACTACGAGCAGTACTTC.

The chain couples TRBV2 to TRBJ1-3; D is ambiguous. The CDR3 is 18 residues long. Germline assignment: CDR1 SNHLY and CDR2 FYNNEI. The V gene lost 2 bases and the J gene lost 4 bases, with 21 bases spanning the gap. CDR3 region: CASSETPGGKPRGNTIYF. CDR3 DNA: TGTGCCAGCAGTGAAACCCCGGGTGGCAAGCCTAGGGGAAACACCATATATTTT.

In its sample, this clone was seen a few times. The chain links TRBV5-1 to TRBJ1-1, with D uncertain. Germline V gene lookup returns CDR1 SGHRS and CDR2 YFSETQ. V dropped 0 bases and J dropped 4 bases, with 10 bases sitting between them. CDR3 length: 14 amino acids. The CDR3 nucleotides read TGCGCCAGCAGCTTGGGGCAGTACGCCACTGAAGCTTTCTTT. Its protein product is CASSLGQYATEAFF.

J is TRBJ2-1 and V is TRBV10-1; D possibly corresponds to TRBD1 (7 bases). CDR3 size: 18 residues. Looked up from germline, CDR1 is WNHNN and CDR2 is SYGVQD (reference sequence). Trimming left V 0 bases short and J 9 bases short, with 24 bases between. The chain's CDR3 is CASSESVGGLRGRSEQFF. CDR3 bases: TGCGCCAGCAGTGAGTCCGTCGGGGGCTTGAGGGGGCGCAGTGAGCAGTTCTTC.

CDR3 nucleotide sequence: TGTGCCAGCTCACCGCTTAGCGGGGGGGCCGGGTACAATGAGCAGTTCTTC. Translation: CASSPLSGGAGYNEQFF. This chain uses TRBV18 with TRBJ2-1; TRBD2 agrees at 11 bases. Per the germline V gene, CDR1 is KGHSH and CDR2 is LQKENI. Losses at the gene ends were 3 bases for V and 4 bases for J; bases not matched to a gene: 8. The CDR3 covers 17 residues.

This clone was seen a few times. This CDR3 is CASSPGLAGSTQETQYF. The CDR3 DNA sequence: TGTGCCAGCAGCCCGGGACTAGCGGGGTCCACCCAAGAGACCCAGTACTTC. The chain joins TRBV5-4 to TRBJ2-5; 13 bases match TRBD2. The V gene's germline CDR1 is SGHNT and CDR2 YYREEE (reference sequence). The CDR3 is 17 amino acids. Germline trimming cut 4 bases from V and 1 base from J; bases unmatched to any gene: 7. Drawing the rest from reference TRBV5-4 and TRBJ2-5, the complete variable domain is ETGVTQSPTHLIKTRGQQVTLRCSSQSGHNTVSWYQQALGQGPQFIFQYYREEENGRGNFPPRFSGLQFPNYSSELNVNALELDDSALYLCASSPGLAGSTQETQYFGPGTRLLVL.

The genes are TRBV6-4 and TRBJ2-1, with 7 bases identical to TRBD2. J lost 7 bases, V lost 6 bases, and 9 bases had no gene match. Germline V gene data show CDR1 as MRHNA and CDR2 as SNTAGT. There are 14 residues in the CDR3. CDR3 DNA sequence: TGTGCCAGCAGCCCTAGCGGCAACATGAATGAGCAGTTCTTC. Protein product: CASSPSGNMNEQFF.

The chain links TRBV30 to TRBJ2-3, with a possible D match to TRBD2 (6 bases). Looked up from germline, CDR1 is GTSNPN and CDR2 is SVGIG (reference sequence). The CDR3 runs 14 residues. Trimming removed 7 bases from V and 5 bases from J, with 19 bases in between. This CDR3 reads CAYASGRGIDTQYF. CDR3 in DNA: TGTGCCTACGCGAGCGGGCGTGGGATAGATACGCAGTATTTT.

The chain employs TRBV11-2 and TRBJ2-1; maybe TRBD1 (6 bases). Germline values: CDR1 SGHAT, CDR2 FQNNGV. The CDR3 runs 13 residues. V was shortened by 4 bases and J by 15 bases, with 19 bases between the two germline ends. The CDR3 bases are TGTGCCAGCAGCTCAAGGACAGTCTTCGAAGGGTTCTTC. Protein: CASSSRTVFEGFF.

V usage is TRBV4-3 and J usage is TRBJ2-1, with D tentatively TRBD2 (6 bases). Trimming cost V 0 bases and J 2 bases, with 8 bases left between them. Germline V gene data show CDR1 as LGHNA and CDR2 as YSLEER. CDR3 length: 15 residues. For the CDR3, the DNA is TGCGCCAGCAGCCAAGATCCGGGGGCCTACAATGAGCAGTTCTTC. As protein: CASSQDPGAYNEQFF.

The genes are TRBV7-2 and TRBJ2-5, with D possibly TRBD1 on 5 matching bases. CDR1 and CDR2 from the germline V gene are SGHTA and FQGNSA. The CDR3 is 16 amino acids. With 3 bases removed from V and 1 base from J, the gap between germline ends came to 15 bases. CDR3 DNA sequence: TGTGCCAGCAGCTTCCGATCCGGACAACCCCAAGAGACCCAGTACTTC. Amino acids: CASSFRSGQPQETQYF.

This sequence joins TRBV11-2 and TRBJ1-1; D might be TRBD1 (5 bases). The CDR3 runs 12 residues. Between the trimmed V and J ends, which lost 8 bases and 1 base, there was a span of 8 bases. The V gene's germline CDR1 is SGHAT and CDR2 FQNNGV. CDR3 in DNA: TGTGCCAGCCGCACAGGGAACACTGAAGCTTTCTTT. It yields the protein CASRTGNTEAFF.

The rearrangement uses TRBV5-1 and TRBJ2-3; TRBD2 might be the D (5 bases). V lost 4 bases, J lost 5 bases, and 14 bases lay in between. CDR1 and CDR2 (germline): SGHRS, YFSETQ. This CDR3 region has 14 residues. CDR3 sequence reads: CASSPGFGEDTQYF. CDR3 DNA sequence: TGCGCCAGCAGCCCGGGATTCGGGGAAGATACGCAGTATTTT. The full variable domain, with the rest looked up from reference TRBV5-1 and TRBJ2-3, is KAGVTQTPRYLIKTRGQQVTLSCSPISGHRSVSWYQQTPGQGLQFLFEYFSETQRNKGNFPGRFSGRQFSNSRSEMNVSTLELGDSALYLCASSPGFGEDTQYFGPGTRLTVL.

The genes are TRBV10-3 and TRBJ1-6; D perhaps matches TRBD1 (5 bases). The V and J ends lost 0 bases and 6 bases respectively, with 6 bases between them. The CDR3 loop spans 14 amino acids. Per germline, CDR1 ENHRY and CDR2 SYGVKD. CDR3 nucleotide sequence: TGTGCCATCAGTGAGTCGACAGTTAATTCACCCCTCCACTTT. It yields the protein CAISESTVNSPLHF.

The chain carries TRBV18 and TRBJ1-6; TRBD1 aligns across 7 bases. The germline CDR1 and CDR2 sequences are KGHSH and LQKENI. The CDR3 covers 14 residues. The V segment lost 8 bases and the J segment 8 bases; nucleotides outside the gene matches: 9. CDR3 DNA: TGTGCCAGCGCCGAGACAGGGACTGATTCACCCCTCCACTTT. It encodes CASAETGTDSPLHF. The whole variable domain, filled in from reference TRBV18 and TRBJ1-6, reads NAGVMQNPRHLVRRRGQEARLRCSPMKGHSHVYWYRQLPEEGLKFMVYLQKENIIDESGMPKERFSAEFPKEGPSILRIQQVVRGDSAAYFCASAETGTDSPLHFGNGTRLTVT.

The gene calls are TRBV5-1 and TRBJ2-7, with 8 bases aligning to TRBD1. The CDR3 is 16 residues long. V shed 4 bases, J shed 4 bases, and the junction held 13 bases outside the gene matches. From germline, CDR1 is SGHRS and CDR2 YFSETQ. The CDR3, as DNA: TGCGCCAGCAGCCCCCCCCCGGACAGGGAGAGATACGAGCAGTACTTC. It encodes CASSPPPDRERYEQYF.